What follows describes a single T cell receptor (beta chain). The target antigen is unknown. There were TCR beta CDR3 regions amplified from RNA transcripts. The HTBI primer set was used in a first-round RT-PCR of the TCR CDR3. A single record per CDR3 protein comes from TCRdb applying MiXCR to the multiplex PCR reads. Seen here are about 740,000 distinct CDR3 sequences, around 15% observed once, and the top ten hold 10%. This sample stems from a study of T cells in Graves' hyperthyroidism and ophthalmopathy. Whole-study findings and limits: The model predicted ophthalmopathy a median roughly 6.3 months before onset. Appearing also in blood were most of the thyroid clonotypes expanded above 0.001. Stable hyperthyroidism and ophthalmopathy were separated using 13 V-J signatures.

Unmatched junction bases numbered 10, after V lost 4 bases and J lost 11 bases. This CDR3 contains 14 residues. Germline V gives CDR1 SGHDN, CDR2 FVKESK. Diagnosis rested on symptoms, serum thyroxine and TRAb, thyroid ultrasound, and orbital computed tomography. This TCR was recovered from a woman under 30 with Graves' hyperthyroidism. The sample comprised blood. V is TRBV14 and J is TRBJ1-4, with 7 bases lining up with TRBD1. The CDR3 protein is CASSLTGTSWKLFF. CDR3 coding DNA: TGTGCCAGCAGCCTGACAGGGACTTCGTGGAAACTGTTTTTT. The variable domain in full, with the rest retrieved from reference TRBV14 and TRBJ1-4, is EAGVTQFPSHSVIEKGQTVTLRCDPISGHDNLYWYRRVMGKEIKFLLHFVKESKQDESGMPNNRFLAERTGGTYSTLKVQPAELEDSGVYFCASSLTGTSWKLFFGSGTQLSVL.